This is a list of T cell receptor beta chains from one sample in a study of blood T cell repertoires in COVID-19. Repertoires were generated with immunoSEQ multiplex PCR, while TCRdb's copy carries only in-frame clones and drops some. Of 350,000 or so clones listed, roughly nine tenths are singletons. Sequenced input: peripheral blood. These receptors were obtained from a woman aged 55-70 years with COVID-19, enrolled during active disease. CDR3s include the opening cysteine and the closing phenylalanine or tryptophan. The D gene is left open where the match is weak. The size of a clone is reported for some rows only, either as once, few or many, or as a class for expanded clones.

CDR3aa: CASSKGQMNTEAFF
CDR3nt: TGCGCCAGCAGCAAGGGACAGATGAACACTGAAGCTTTCTTT
v_gene: TRBV5-1
abundance: NA
d_gene: TRBD1
j_gene: TRBJ1-1

CDR3aa: CASRGQGLAKNIQYF
CDR3nt: TGTGCCAGCAGAGGGCAGGGGTTAGCCAAAAACATTCAGTACTTC
v_gene: TRBV27
abundance: NA
d_gene: NA
j_gene: TRBJ2-4

CDR3aa: CASSIAAGAGYEQYF
CDR3nt: TGTGCCAGCTCAATAGCAGCGGGGGCGGGCTACGAGCAGTACTTC
v_gene: TRBV18
abundance: NA
d_gene: TRBD2
j_gene: TRBJ2-7

CDR3aa: CSGRTSSTDTQYF
CDR3nt: TGCAGCGGCCGGACTAGTTCCACAGATACGCAGTATTTT
v_gene: TRBV29-1
abundance: NA
d_gene: TRBD2
j_gene: TRBJ2-3

CDR3aa: CASSVGGAGFQGDTQYF
CDR3nt: TGCGCCAGCAGCGTCGGGGGGGCCGGATTTCAAGGAGATACGCAGTATTTT
v_gene: TRBV4-1
abundance: many
d_gene: TRBD2
j_gene: TRBJ2-3

CDR3aa: CASSSTGPLHF
CDR3nt: TGTGCCAGCAGTTCGACAGGGCCCCTCCACTTT
v_gene: TRBV27
abundance: NA
d_gene: TRBD1
j_gene: TRBJ1-6

CDR3aa: CASTPPAGLNTEAFF
CDR3nt: TGTGCCAGCACCCCTCCGGCGGGGCTGAACACTGAAGCTTTCTTT
v_gene: TRBV7-9
abundance: NA
d_gene: NA
j_gene: TRBJ1-1

CDR3aa: CASSLGSGAMGELFF
CDR3nt: TGTGCCAGCAGCTTGGGATCAGGGGCCATGGGGGAGCTGTTTTTT
v_gene: TRBV5-4
abundance: NA
d_gene: NA
j_gene: TRBJ2-2

CDR3aa: CASTFGGAPTGELFF
CDR3nt: TGTGCCAGCACCTTCGGGGGGGCGCCCACCGGGGAGCTGTTTTTT
v_gene: TRBV7-3
abundance: NA
d_gene: TRBD2
j_gene: TRBJ2-2

CDR3aa: CASSQGVGNQETQYF
CDR3nt: TGTGCCAGCAGCCAAGGAGTCGGGAACCAAGAGACCCAGTACTTC
v_gene: TRBV5-5
abundance: NA
d_gene: NA
j_gene: TRBJ2-5

CDR3aa: CASSLGQGYRNTIYF
CDR3nt: TGTGCCAGCAGCTTGGGGCAGGGCTATAGAAACACCATATATTTT
v_gene: TRBV5-6
abundance: once
d_gene: NA
j_gene: TRBJ1-3

CDR3aa: CASSLGRQTYEQYF
CDR3nt: TGTGCCAGCAGCTTGGGGCGACAGACCTACGAGCAGTACTTC
v_gene: TRBV5-4
abundance: NA
d_gene: NA
j_gene: TRBJ2-7

CDR3aa: CASSPGTGGNSGANVLTF
CDR3nt: TGCGCCAGCAGCCCAGGGACAGGGGGGAACTCTGGGGCCAACGTCCTGACTTTC
v_gene: TRBV5-1
abundance: NA
d_gene: TRBD1
j_gene: TRBJ2-6

CDR3aa: CASSLGAGDSPLHF
CDR3nt: TGTGCCAGCAGCTTGGGGGCAGGGGATTCACCCCTCCACTTT
v_gene: TRBV5-4
abundance: NA
d_gene: NA
j_gene: TRBJ1-6

CDR3aa: CASSQTGTGGTEAFF
CDR3nt: TGTGCCAGCAGTCAGACCGGGACGGGGGGTACTGAAGCTTTCTTT
v_gene: TRBV28
abundance: NA
d_gene: NA
j_gene: TRBJ1-1

CDR3aa: CAGTNRARGELFF
CDR3nt: TGTGCCGGTACCAACAGGGCGAGGGGGGAGCTGTTTTTT
v_gene: TRBV28
abundance: NA
d_gene: NA
j_gene: TRBJ2-2

CDR3aa: CASSSGQTYEQYF
CDR3nt: TGTGCCAGCAGCTCCGGACAGACCTACGAGCAGTACTTC
v_gene: TRBV7-3
abundance: few
d_gene: NA
j_gene: TRBJ2-7

CDR3aa: CASLSRGQETQYF
CDR3nt: TGTGCCAGCTTGTCGCGAGGCCAAGAGACCCAGTACTTC
v_gene: TRBV13
abundance: NA
d_gene: NA
j_gene: TRBJ2-5

CDR3aa: CASSIKGAANYEQYF
CDR3nt: TGTGCCAGTAGTATAAAAGGGGCAGCGAATTACGAGCAGTACTTC
v_gene: TRBV19
abundance: NA
d_gene: NA
j_gene: TRBJ2-7

CDR3aa: CASSPGTGGFYGYTF
CDR3nt: TGTGCCAGCAGCCCTGGGACAGGGGGATTCTATGGCTACACCTTC
v_gene: TRBV3-1/TRBV3-2
abundance: NA
d_gene: TRBD1
j_gene: TRBJ1-2

CDR3aa: CASSFDRGPYNEQFF
CDR3nt: TGTGCCAGCAGTTTCGACAGGGGGCCCTACAATGAGCAGTTCTTC
v_gene: TRBV27
abundance: NA
d_gene: TRBD1
j_gene: TRBJ2-1

CDR3aa: CASSRARRQSRASEAFF
CDR3nt: TGTGCCAGCAGCAGGGCCCGGAGACAGTCTAGGGCGTCGGAAGCTTTCTTT
v_gene: TRBV5-4
abundance: few
d_gene: NA
j_gene: TRBJ1-1

CDR3aa: CASSGHRGRTDTQYF
CDR3nt: TGTGCCAGCAGCGGACACAGGGGGCGCACAGATACGCAGTATTTT
v_gene: TRBV9
abundance: NA
d_gene: TRBD1
j_gene: TRBJ2-3

CDR3aa: CASSQAGTSNTDTQYF
CDR3nt: TGTGCCAGCAGCCAAGCCGGGACTAGCAACACAGATACGCAGTATTTT
v_gene: TRBV4-2
abundance: NA
d_gene: TRBD2
j_gene: TRBJ2-3

CDR3aa: CASSLVGQGLTEAFF
CDR3nt: TGTGCCAGCAGCTTAGTAGGACAGGGACTCACTGAAGCTTTCTTT
v_gene: TRBV11-2
abundance: NA
d_gene: TRBD1
j_gene: TRBJ1-1

CDR3aa: CASSPGQGTNEQFF
CDR3nt: TGTGCCAGCAGCCCGGGACAGGGGACCAATGAGCAGTTCTTC
v_gene: TRBV6-5
abundance: once
d_gene: TRBD1
j_gene: TRBJ2-1

CDR3aa: CASSVRTSGGDFDTQYF
CDR3nt: TGTGCCAGCAGCGTGAGGACTAGCGGGGGAGATTTTGATACGCAGTATTTT
v_gene: TRBV9
abundance: NA
d_gene: TRBD2
j_gene: TRBJ2-3